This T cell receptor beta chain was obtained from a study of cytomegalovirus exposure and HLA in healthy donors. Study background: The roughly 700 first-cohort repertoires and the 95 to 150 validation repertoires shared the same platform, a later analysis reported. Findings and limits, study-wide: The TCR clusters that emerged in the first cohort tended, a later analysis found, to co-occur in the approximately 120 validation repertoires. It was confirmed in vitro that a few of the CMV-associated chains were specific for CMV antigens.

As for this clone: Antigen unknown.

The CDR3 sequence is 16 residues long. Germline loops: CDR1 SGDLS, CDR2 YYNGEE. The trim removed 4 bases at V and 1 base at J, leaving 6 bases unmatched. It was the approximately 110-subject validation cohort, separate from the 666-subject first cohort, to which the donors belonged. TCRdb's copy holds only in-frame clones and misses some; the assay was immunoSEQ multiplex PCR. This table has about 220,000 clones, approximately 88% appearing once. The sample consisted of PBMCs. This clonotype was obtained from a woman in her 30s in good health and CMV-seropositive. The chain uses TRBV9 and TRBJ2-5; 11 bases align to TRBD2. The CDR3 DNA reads TGTGCCAGCAGCCTTAGCGGGAGGGCATCCCAAGAGACCCAGTACTTC. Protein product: CASSLSGRASQETQYF.